The next 17 T cell receptor beta chains were all read from a single sample in a study of T cells in tuberculosis. Assay: immunoSEQ multiplex PCR; the TCRdb copy retains only in-frame clones and omits some. Of some 40,000 clones listed, about 95% were seen once; the top ten hold roughly 3.5%. Sequenced material: PBMCs. The source of these receptors is a donor between 10 and 35 years old with latent tuberculosis or without tuberculosis infection.

CDR3 sequence: CASSLTSGGIYNEQFF. As DNA, the CDR3 is TGTGCCAGCAGTTTAACTAGCGGGGGTATCTACAATGAGCAGTTCTTC. The chain recombines TRBV6-5 with TRBJ2-1; TRBD2 matches at 11 bases. Germline V gene lookup returns CDR1 MNHEY and CDR2 SVGAGI. The ends lost 4 bases at V and 3 bases at J; junction bases unmatched: 5. The CDR3 consists of 16 residues.

The chain carries TRBV28 and TRBJ1-1; perhaps TRBD1 as D (5 bases). Germline CDR1 is MDHEN and CDR2 is SYDVKM. The CDR3 extends over 16 amino acids. Trimming cost V 5 bases and J 3 bases, with 19 bases left between them. This chain's CDR3 is CASSQLEGGGDTEAFF. The DNA of the CDR3 is TGTGCCAGCAGTCAACTAGAGGGCGGGGGGGACACTGAAGCTTTCTTT.

V is TRBV30 and J is TRBJ2-7, with 7 nucleotides matching TRBD2. CDR1 is GTSNPN, CDR2 SVGIG, per germline (reference sequence). The V and J ends lost 2 bases and 3 bases, in that order; junction bases with no gene match: 4. CDR3 size: 13 residues. The CDR3 nucleotides read TGTGCCTGGAGTTCTAGCGGTTACTACGAGCAGTACTTC. The encoded protein is CAWSSSGYYEQYF.

The chain is built from TRBV28 and TRBJ1-5; D may be TRBD1 (6 bases). V was trimmed by 5 bases and J by 5 bases, leaving 16 bases between them. The CDR3 is made up of 15 amino acids. In germline, CDR1 is MDHEN, CDR2 SYDVKM. CDR3 loop: CASSPRGRDHQPQHF. CDR3 in DNA: TGTGCCAGCAGTCCCAGGGGTAGGGATCATCAGCCCCAGCATTTT.

The chain joins TRBV5-4 to TRBJ1-6, with D maybe TRBD1 (6 bases). Germline loops: CDR1 SGHNT, CDR2 YYREEE (reference sequence). Between the trimmed V and J ends, which lost 0 bases and 6 bases, there was a span of 10 bases. CDR3 length: 15 amino acids. The CDR3 spells CASSLEVGGNSPLHF. DNA for the CDR3: TGTGCCAGCAGCTTGGAGGTAGGGGGTAATTCACCCCTCCACTTT.

V gene TRBV2 combines with J gene TRBJ2-7; weak D call: TRBD1 (6 bases). The length of the CDR3 is 17 residues. Trimming removed 6 bases at V and 0 bases at J, with 21 bases between. Germline CDR1 reads SNHLY; CDR2 reads FYNNEI. CDR3 loop: CASRADGGSRASYEQYF. DNA of the CDR3: TGTGCCAGCAGGGCGGATGGGGGCTCGAGGGCCTCCTACGAGCAGTACTTC.

V is TRBV6-5 and J is TRBJ1-2, with 9 bases identical to TRBD1. CDR1 is MNHEY, CDR2 SVGAGI, per germline. The CDR3 is 13 residues long. Trimming took 7 bases from V and 7 from J; bases not matched to a gene: 7. CDR3 region: CASTEDRGGGYTF. The DNA for the CDR3 is TGTGCCAGCACCGAGGACAGGGGTGGTGGCTACACCTTC.

The V call is TRBV5-6, the J call TRBJ2-5; D might be TRBD1 (5 bases). Germline-derived CDR1 and CDR2 are SGHDT and YYEEEE. Trimming cost V 0 bases and J 4 bases, with 16 bases left between them. This CDR3 has 16 residues. The CDR3 loop is CASSLGSGRVVETQYF. CDR3 in DNA: TGTGCCAGCAGCTTGGGTAGTGGCAGGGTAGTAGAGACCCAGTACTTC.

The chain couples TRBV5-1 to TRBJ1-1; the match to TRBD1 covers 8 bases. The junction had 8 bases not matched to a gene; V was cut back by 5 bases and J by 5 bases. CDR1 SGHRS and CDR2 YFSETQ come from the germline V gene. The CDR3 extends over 14 amino acids. The DNA for the CDR3 is TGCGCCAGCAGTTCCGGACAGGGCTGGACTGAAGCTTTCTTT. Amino acid sequence: CASSSGQGWTEAFF. Complete variable domain (other parts from reference TRBV5-1 and TRBJ1-1): KAGVTQTPRYLIKTRGQQVTLSCSPISGHRSVSWYQQTPGQGLQFLFEYFSETQRNKGNFPGRFSGRQFSNSRSEMNVSTLELGDSALYLCASSSGQGWTEAFFGQGTRLTVV.

The chain is built from TRBV6-5 and TRBJ1-1; 9 bases map to TRBD1. V lost 6 bases, J lost 8 bases, and 10 bases stayed unmatched. This CDR3 comprises 14 residues. CDR1 is MNHEY and CDR2 is SVGAGI in the germline V gene. The CDR3 is CASRGDRVVLEAFF. CDR3 nucleotides: TGTGCCAGCAGGGGGGACAGGGTCGTGCTAGAAGCTTTCTTT.

The chain employs TRBV18 and TRBJ1-2, with D unclear. The CDR3 contains 12 residues. With 4 bases removed from V and 8 bases from J, the gap between germline ends came to 11 bases. Germline loops: CDR1 KGHSH, CDR2 LQKENI. CDR3 sequence (DNA): TGTGCCAGCTCACATAACGCAGAAGGCTACACCTTC. Encoded protein: CASSHNAEGYTF.

The genes are TRBV4-3 and TRBJ2-5; 8 nucleotides align to TRBD1. V was clipped by 4 bases and J by 5 bases; unmatched bases: 12. The V gene's germline CDR1 is LGHNA and CDR2 YSLEER. The CDR3 contains 16 residues. The CDR3 reads CASSPGQGGPIETQYF. As DNA, the CDR3 is TGCGCCAGCAGCCCCGGACAGGGAGGCCCAATTGAGACCCAGTACTTC.

The chain is built from TRBV5-1 and TRBJ1-2, with 7 bases that match TRBD1. Per germline, CDR1 SGHRS and CDR2 YFSETQ. This CDR3 region has 16 residues. J was trimmed by 8 bases and V by 2 bases; bases with no gene match: 15. CDR3 in amino acids: CASSFPADRVARGYTF. The CDR3 coding sequence is TGCGCCAGCAGCTTCCCCGCTGACAGGGTTGCTCGGGGCTACACCTTC.

The gene calls are TRBV4-1 and TRBJ1-1, with D unresolved. CDR3 length: 13 amino acids. Between the trimmed V and J ends, which lost 1 base and 4 bases, there was a span of 7 bases. Germline V gene lookup returns CDR1 MGHRA and CDR2 YSYEKL. The CDR3 reads CASSQVRLTEAFF. The CDR3 DNA is TGCGCCAGCAGCCAAGTGCGCCTCACTGAAGCTTTCTTT.

The chain joins TRBV6-6 to TRBJ1-5; D gene uncertain. CDR1 MNHNY and CDR2 SVGAGI come from the germline V gene (reference sequence). V dropped 2 bases and J dropped 0 bases, with 11 bases sitting between them. The CDR3 is 16 amino acids. The CDR3 DNA is TGTGCCAGCAGTTACAGGGAGAAGGTTAGCAATCAGCCCCAGCATTTT. This sequence encodes CASSYREKVSNQPQHF.

This chain connects TRBV25-1 to TRBJ1-6; weak D call: TRBD1 (5 bases). This CDR3 has 18 residues. The germline V gene has CDR1 MGHDK and CDR2 SYGVNS. Deletions cut 2 bases from V and 0 bases from J, with 14 bases between. The CDR3 loop is CASSEVRGSSSYNSPLHF. The DNA for the CDR3 is TGTGCCAGCAGTGAAGTACGGGGGTCCAGCTCCTATAATTCACCCCTCCACTTT.

This clone came up once. The chain is built from TRBV30 and TRBJ1-1; D is unclear. Trimming shortened V by 5 bases and J by 0 bases, and 10 bases separated the two germline ends. This CDR3 is 13 amino acids long. Germline V CDR1 and CDR2: GTSNPN, SVGIG (reference sequence). The CDR3 loop is CAWGMGVNTEAFF. For the CDR3, the DNA is TGTGCCTGGGGGATGGGAGTGAACACTGAAGCTTTCTTT.